The rows below give T cell receptor beta chains drawn from one sample of a study of identical twins. From the 5' RACE reads, TCRdb called clonotypes with MiXCR, one entry per CDR3 protein. The profile shows under 250,000 distinct CDR3 sequences, about 7.5% of them singletons. This sample was also put to use in a study of yellow fever vaccine responses in identical twins.

Sequenced material: memory (CD45RO+) T cells sorted from blood. The source is a woman aged 18-30 years in good health. CDR3s include the opening cysteine and the closing phenylalanine or tryptophan. D genes are given only for firm matches. Some rows mark clone size as missing; the rest say once, few, many or name a class of expanded clone.

>TRBJ2-1|TRBV7-9|few|11|.
TGTGCCAGCAATAAATACAATGAGCAGTTCTTC
CASNKYNEQFF
>TRBJ2-4|TRBV10-3|many|16|TRBD2
TGTGCCATCAGTGCGACCTGGGGACTAGACCAAAACATTCAGTACTTC
CAISATWGLDQNIQYF
>TRBJ2-6|TRBV19|.|17|TRBD1
TGTGCCAGTAGTGCCTTCCCGGGACAGACTGGGGCCAACGTCCTGACTTTC
CASSAFPGQTGANVLTF
>TRBJ1-5|TRBV6-2/TRBV6-3|many|13|.
TGTGCCAGCAACCAGGGTAGGAATCAGCCCCAGCATTTT
CASNQGRNQPQHF
>TRBJ2-7|TRBV7-9|.|16|TRBD1
TGTGCCAGCAGCTTTTCCCTCTTGACAGGGAACCACGAGCAGTACTTC
CASSFSLLTGNHEQYF
>TRBJ1-3|TRBV6-5|many|14|.
TGTGCCAGCAGTTACTTGAGTTCGGGAAACACCATATATTTT
CASSYLSSGNTIYF
>TRBJ1-1|TRBV20-1|few|12|TRBD1
TGCAGTGCCGACAGGGTCTACACTGAAGCTTTCTTT
CSADRVYTEAFF
>TRBJ2-5|TRBV6-6|.|11|.
TGTGCCAGCGCACGGGGGGAGACCCAGTACTTC
CASARGETQYF
>TRBJ1-2|TRBV6-4|few|13|.
TGTGCCAGCAGTGTTTCGGGGGGATATGGCTACACCTTC
CASSVSGGYGYTF
>TRBJ2-2|TRBV27|few|15|TRBD1
TGTGCCAGCAGTCGGGGACAGGGGTGGACCGGGGAGCTGTTTTTT
CASSRGQGWTGELFF
>TRBJ2-5|TRBV28|.|16|TRBD1
TGTGCCAGCAGTTTATTTGGCAGGGGGCGGGTGGAGACCCAGTACTTC
CASSLFGRGRVETQYF
>TRBJ1-5|TRBV5-6|many|15|TRBD1
TGTGCCAGCAGCGCCGGGGACAGAAGCAATCAGCCCCAGCATTTT
CASSAGDRSNQPQHF
>TRBJ2-7|TRBV3-1|many|14|.
TGTGCCAGCAGCCAAAGGTCGGCCTACAGTGAGCAGTACTTC
CASSQRSAYSEQYF
>TRBJ2-3|TRBV6-5|few|13|.
TGTGCCAGCAGTTACGACCCCACAGATACGCAGTATTTT
CASSYDPTDTQYF
>TRBJ2-2|TRBV29-1|many|13|.
TGCAGCGTCAGGGACCTCAACACCGGGGAGCTGTTTTTT
CSVRDLNTGELFF
>TRBJ2-5|TRBV20-1|.|15|TRBD2
TGCAGTGCTAGAAAACTAGCGGGGGATCAAGAGACCCAGTACTTC
CSARKLAGDQETQYF
>TRBJ1-1|TRBV5-1|many|15|.
TGCGCCAGCAGCTTGGAGGGGCACTCGAACACTGAAGCTTTCTTT
CASSLEGHSNTEAFF
>TRBJ1-5|TRBV12-3/TRBV12-4|many|14|TRBD1
TGTGCCAGCAGTTCACTACAGGGGGGTCAGCCCCAGCATTTT
CASSSLQGGQPQHF
>TRBJ2-1|TRBV3-1|.|19|TRBD2
TGTGCCAGCAGCCAAGAATATCCCGGGGGGGCGAGCTCCTACAATGAGCAGTTCTTC
CASSQEYPGGASSYNEQFF
>TRBJ2-3|TRBV6-5|.|15|TRBD1
TGTGCCAGCAGTTACTGGACAGGGGGCACAGATACGCAGTATTTT
CASSYWTGGTDTQYF
>TRBJ2-5|TRBV12-3/TRBV12-4|many|14|.
TGTGCCAGCAGTCCCGGGACTGGCCGCGGGGCCCAGTACTTC
CASSPGTGRGAQYF
>TRBJ2-2|TRBV29-1|many|11|.
TGCAGCGCGGGGAACACCGGGGAGCTGTTTTTT
CSAGNTGELFF
>TRBJ2-5|TRBV7-2|.|16|.
TGTGCCAGCAGCCCCAAAGCCTCCAGCTTCCAAGAGACCCAGTACTTC
CASSPKASSFQETQYF
>TRBJ2-7|TRBV7-6|few|16|TRBD1
TGTGCCAGCAGCCGACGGACAGGGGGAAGTTCCTACGAGCAGTACTTC
CASSRRTGGSSYEQYF
>TRBJ2-1|TRBV3-1|few|15|.
TGTGCCAGCAGCCAAAAAGGGGGTTCCTACAATGAGCAGTTCTTC
CASSQKGGSYNEQFF
>TRBJ2-5|TRBV28|few|18|.
TGTGCCAGCAGTTCAGAGTGGGACGATGATGGGGGTCGTGAGACCCAGTACTTC
CASSSEWDDDGGRETQYF
>TRBJ1-2|TRBV28|few|13|.
TGTGCCAGCAGTTTAAGGTACTCCTATGGCTACACCTTC
CASSLRYSYGYTF
>TRBJ2-7|TRBV4-3|.|14|.
TGCGCCAGCAGCCAAGAATACGGATCCTACGAGCAGTACTTC
CASSQEYGSYEQYF
>TRBJ2-7|TRBV5-4|many|12|TRBD1
TGTGCCAGCAGCGGGACAGACTACGAGCAGTACTTC
CASSGTDYEQYF
>TRBJ1-1|TRBV3-1|few|15|.
TGTGCCAGCAGCTCAACAGGGTTCATGAACACTGAAGCTTTCTTT
CASSSTGFMNTEAFF
>TRBJ2-1|TRBV28|many|15|TRBD2
TGTGCCAGCAGTATGAGCGGGGAATTCTACAATGAGCAGTTCTTC
CASSMSGEFYNEQFF
>TRBJ2-7|TRBV9|.|14|.
TGTGCCAGCAGCGTGGACATTAGCTCCTACGAGCAGTACTTC
CASSVDISSYEQYF
>TRBJ2-7|TRBV10-2|.|14|.
TGCGCCAGCAGTGAGCTAAGTCCCCTCTACGAGCAGTACTTC
CASSELSPLYEQYF
>TRBJ2-2|TRBV4-1|many|17|TRBD2
TGCGCCAGCGGGGGGAGTACGGGACTAGCGGGAGCCGGGGAGCTGTTTTTT
CASGGSTGLAGAGELFF
>TRBJ1-5|TRBV27|few|14|.
TGTGCCAGCGGGTTGGGACGGAACAATCAGCCCCAGCATTTT
CASGLGRNNQPQHF
>TRBJ2-1|TRBV29-1|many|11|TRBD2
TGCAGCGTTTATAAGCGGGAGGAGGTGTTCTTC
CSVYKREEVFF
>TRBJ1-1|TRBV11-2|few|14|.
TGTGCCAGCAGCTTAGAATGGGGGAGCACTGAAGCTTTCTTT
CASSLEWGSTEAFF
>TRBJ2-3|TRBV5-1|many|16|TRBD2
TGCGCCAGCAGCTTGGCGCGGGGGGCCAGCACAGATACGCAGTATTTT
CASSLARGASTDTQYF
>TRBJ2-6|TRBV12-3/TRBV12-4|few|17|.
TGTGCCAGCAGTTTCGGAGGACTTGCCTCTGGGGCCAACGTCCTGACTTTC
CASSFGGLASGANVLTF
>TRBJ2-7|TRBV7-8|many|13|.
TGTGCCAGCAGCCGGACCCAGAATTACGAGCAGTACTTC
CASSRTQNYEQYF
>TRBJ2-1|TRBV3-1|few|16|.
TGTGCCAGCAGCCGGGACAATCCGGGGACCTACAATGAGCAGTTCTTC
CASSRDNPGTYNEQFF
>TRBJ2-3|TRBV5-1|many|15|.
TGCGCCAGCAGCTCAGACGGATACACGGAAGATACGCAGTATTTT
CASSSDGYTEDTQYF
>TRBJ1-4|TRBV15|many|13|.
TGTGCCACCATGAGGGCAACTAATGAAAAACTGTTTTTT
CATMRATNEKLFF
>TRBJ1-4|TRBV12-3/TRBV12-4|.|15|.
TGTGCCAGCAGTTTAGTTGGGGGCGCAGAGGAAAAACTGTTTTTT
CASSLVGGAEEKLFF
>TRBJ2-5|TRBV20-1|many|13|TRBD1
TGCAGTGCTAGTCGACAGGGGATGAAGACCCAGTACTTC
CSASRQGMKTQYF
>TRBJ2-5|TRBV5-1|.|15|.
TGCGCCAGCAGCTTTTACGGGACTCACCAAGAGACCCAGTACTTC
CASSFYGTHQETQYF
>TRBJ2-7|TRBV5-1|few|15|TRBD1
TGCGCCAGCAGCGACAGGGGAGGAAGCTCCTACGAGCAGTACTTC
CASSDRGGSSYEQYF
>TRBJ2-1|TRBV29-1|many|14|.
TGCAGCTCCTTCGGGGAGAGCTCCTACAATGAGCAGTTCTTC
CSSFGESSYNEQFF
>TRBJ2-5|TRBV5-1|few|15|TRBD1
TGCGCCAGCAGCCCCGGGACAGCAGCGGTGGAGACCCAGTACTTC
CASSPGTAAVETQYF
>TRBJ2-1|TRBV4-1|many|18|.
TGCGCCAGCAGCCAAGATATAGGGCGGCCGAGCTCCTACAATGAGCAGTTCTTC
CASSQDIGRPSSYNEQFF
>TRBJ1-1|TRBV10-3|few|14|.
TGTGCCATCGCAGAGGGACGGCGGAACACTGAAGCTTTCTTT
CAIAEGRRNTEAFF
>TRBJ2-7|TRBV9|few|13|TRBD2
TGTGCCAGCTCCCCCCGGGAGGGTTACGAGCAGTACTTC
CASSPREGYEQYF
>TRBJ2-7|TRBV4-2|few|16|.
TGTGCCAGCAGCCAAGATAAAGGGGGAGTTTACTACGAGCAGTACTTC
CASSQDKGGVYYEQYF
>TRBJ2-5|TRBV18|.|13|.
TGTGCCAGCTCACCTGTGGGCCAAGAGACCCAGTACTTC
CASSPVGQETQYF